Following are 17 T cell receptor beta chains from one sample sequenced in a study of blood T cell repertoires in COVID-19. Sequenced by immunoSEQ multiplex PCR; TCRdb stores in-frame clones only, minus some. This sample has over 110,000 clones; 70% to 80% occur once, and the top ten carry under 4.5%. What was sequenced was peripheral blood. The origin of the receptors is a man in his 60s with acute or convalescent COVID-19.

This chain joins TRBV3-1 (or the pseudogene TRBV3-2) and TRBJ2-1; 8 bases match TRBD2. This CDR3 spans 17 amino acids. Germline V gives CDR1 LGHDT, CDR2 YNNKEL (reference sequence). V dropped 0 bases and J dropped 2; count of bases not matched to a gene: 6. The CDR3 region is CASSQDHGRAAYNEQFF. In DNA, the CDR3 is TGTGCCAGCAGCCAAGATCACGGGAGGGCCGCCTACAATGAGCAGTTCTTC.

J is TRBJ2-1 and V is TRBV9; TRBD2 might be the D (5 bases). Trimming shortened V by 2 bases and J by 3 bases, and 15 bases separated the two germline ends. The CDR3 is 16 residues long. Germline-derived CDR1 and CDR2 are SGDLS and YYNGEE. The CDR3 DNA sequence: TGTGCCAGCAGCGTCCAGGACTGGACCGTCTACAATGAGCAGTTCTTC. The encoded protein is CASSVQDWTVYNEQFF.

The chain combines TRBV7-6 with TRBJ2-2; possible D gene TRBD1, 7 bases. The CDR3 runs to 17 residues. The germline V gene encodes CDR1 SGHVS and CDR2 FNYEAQ. Trimming shortened V by 0 bases and J by 1 base, and 12 bases separated the two germline ends. The CDR3 here is CASSLAGGTVNTGELFF. The CDR3 nucleotides are TGTGCCAGCAGCTTAGCAGGAGGGACAGTGAACACCGGGGAGCTGTTTTTT.

The gene calls are TRBV12-3 or TRBV12-4 and TRBJ1-5; D not resolved. The germline V and J ends were trimmed by 3 bases and 5 bases, with 5 bases remaining between them. The CDR3 runs to 12 residues. CDR3 DNA: TGTGCCAGCAGTTTTGAGGATCAGCCCCAGCATTTT. Amino acids: CASSFEDQPQHF.

The rearrangement uses TRBV2 and TRBJ2-7, with 9 bases lining up with TRBD1. J was trimmed by 5 bases and V by 8 bases; bases with no gene match: 10. The CDR3 is 14 residues long. Looked up from germline, CDR1 is SNHLY and CDR2 is FYNNEI. The chain's CDR3 is CASRRTGTGNEQYF. Here the CDR3 DNA reads TGTGCCAGCCGAAGAACCGGGACAGGGAACGAGCAGTACTTC.

This chain links TRBV18 with TRBJ1-4; no clear D. V lost 6 bases, J lost 5 bases, and 13 bases lay in between. The germline gives CDR1 KGHSH, CDR2 LQKENI. CDR3 size: 14 residues. In nucleotides, the CDR3 is TGTGCCAGCTCCCGGGATGTAGGGAATGAAAAACTGTTTTTT. Protein sequence: CASSRDVGNEKLFF.

V usage is TRBV19 and J usage is TRBJ2-2; a possible D gene is TRBD1 (5 bases). The V end was cut by 7 bases, the J end by 7 bases, with 16 bases between. This CDR3 is 14 amino acids long. The germline V gene has CDR1 LNHDA and CDR2 SQIVND (reference sequence). CDR3 in DNA: TGTGCCAGTACCCAGGGTGTGGGTCTCGGGGAGCTGTTTTTT. Its translation is CASTQGVGLGELFF.

The V and J genes are TRBV7-3 and TRBJ2-3; 7 bases are shared with TRBD1. This CDR3 has 16 amino acids. After removal of 5 bases from V and 6 bases from J, the junction contained 14 bases not matched to a gene. Germline V gives CDR1 SGHTA, CDR2 FQGTGA. CDR3 nucleotides: TGTGCCAGCAGCGTATTCACAGGGGTAGGAGAGGATACGCAGTATTTT. Its translation is CASSVFTGVGEDTQYF.

This clone was recorded only once. This chain uses TRBV30 with TRBJ1-4; D is possibly TRBD1 (5 bases). The CDR3 length is 11 residues. V was cut by 1 base and J by 9 bases, with 6 bases left in between. Germline CDR1 and CDR2: GTSNPN and SVGIG (reference sequence). CDR3 bases: TGTGCCTGGAGTGAGGGGAAAAAACTGTTTTTT. It codes for CAWSEGKKLFF.

The chain couples TRBV7-9 to TRBJ2-1; TRBD1 agrees at 7 bases. V gave up 8 bases and J gave up 5 bases; unmatched junction bases: 6. The CDR3 has 13 amino acids. The V gene's germline CDR1 is SEHNR and CDR2 FQNEAQ (reference sequence). CDR3 sequence (DNA): TGTGCCAGCCTCCGGGACAGCAACAATGAGCAGTTCTTC. It encodes CASLRDSNNEQFF.

This clone occurred a few times. The gene calls are TRBV7-9 and TRBJ2-5; 10 nucleotides agree with TRBD2. CDR1 is SEHNR and CDR2 is FQNEAQ in the germline V gene (reference sequence). V lost 6 bases, J lost 4 bases, and 11 bases stayed unmatched. The CDR3 length is 16 residues. The CDR3, as DNA: TGTGCCAGCAGAAGGTTTCCAGCGGGAGGGCCAGAGACCCAGTACTTC. Translated, it gives CASRRFPAGGPETQYF. Full variable domain (rest looked up from reference TRBV7-9 and TRBJ2-5): DTGVSQNPRHKITKRGQNVTFRCDPISEHNRLYWYRQTLGQGPEFLTYFQNEAQLEKSRLLSDRFSAERPKGSFSTLEIQRTEQGDSAMYLCASRRFPAGGPETQYFGPGTRLLVL.

V is TRBV10-3 and J is TRBJ2-2; D might be TRBD1 (6 bases). The CDR3 is 14 amino acids. V was clipped by 7 bases and J by 0 bases, with 9 bases between them. Germline V lookup: CDR1 ENHRY, CDR2 SYGVKD. The CDR3: CAIKDRSNTGELFF. For the CDR3, the DNA is TGTGCCATCAAAGACAGGTCGAACACCGGGGAGCTGTTTTTT.

This sequence joins TRBV7-2 and TRBJ1-1; the D gene is possibly TRBD1 (6 bases). The ends were cut back, 5 bases at V and 13 bases at J, with 20 bases in the middle. Germline V gene data show CDR1 as SGHTA and CDR2 as FQGNSA. This CDR3 has 13 amino acids. The CDR3 protein is CASSRLGGVGGFF. Here the CDR3 DNA reads TGTGCCAGCAGCCGGTTAGGGGGGGTCGGGGGTTTCTTT.

This clone was recorded only once. The chain recombines TRBV6-5 with TRBJ1-2, with 7 bases matching TRBD1. With 5 bases clipped from V and 3 bases from J, the junction kept 3 bases outside the gene matches. This CDR3 has 13 amino acids. In germline, CDR1 is MNHEY, CDR2 SVGAGI. The CDR3 sequence: CASSQTGDYGYTF. The DNA for the CDR3 is TGTGCCAGCAGTCAAACAGGGGACTATGGCTACACCTTC.

This chain links TRBV7-2 with TRBJ2-1; 7 bases match TRBD2. The V segment lost 0 bases and the J segment 8 bases; nucleotides outside the gene matches: 10. The CDR3 sequence is 16 residues long. Germline V gene sequence: CDR1 SGHTA, CDR2 FQGNSA. The CDR3 is CASSLAPAGTYDEQFF. CDR3 coding DNA: TGTGCCAGCAGCTTAGCGCCAGCGGGAACGTACGATGAGCAGTTCTTC.

The V gene is TRBV7-2, the J gene TRBJ2-7; tentative D call: TRBD2 (7 bases). The CDR3 covers 16 residues. The V gene lost 1 base and the J gene lost 2 bases, with 15 bases spanning the gap. Germline V gives CDR1 SGHTA, CDR2 FQGNSA. This chain's CDR3 is CASSLGGGPQTYEQYF. DNA for the CDR3: TGTGCCAGCAGCTTAGGGGGGGGGCCCCAAACCTACGAGCAGTACTTC.

This clone has a handful of counts. The chain is built from TRBV29-1 and TRBJ2-4; 11 nucleotides match TRBD2. V shed 6 bases and J 8 bases; nucleotides not matched to a gene: 9. The CDR3 covers 14 residues. Germline CDR1 reads SQVTM; CDR2 reads ANQGSEA. The CDR3 coding sequence is TGCAGCGTCGAGACCGGGACTAGCGGTTACATTCAGTACTTC. It codes for CSVETGTSGYIQYF.